Sequencing of this TCR beta chain was carried out in a study of vaccination and CD4 T cells after COVID-19. Overall study: For control cultures, the treatment was a CEFX pool, an HIV-1 Nef pool, or no peptide.

Worth noting for this clonotype: Its antigen is not known.

The treatment here: roughly 10-day PBMC culture with coronavirus spike peptide pools or control peptides (ViraFEST assay). ViraFEST relied on peptide pools to expand antigen-specific T cells; the TCRs were sequenced afterward. Germline-derived CDR1 and CDR2 are MDHEN and SYDVKM. CDR3 length equals 15 residues. The V gene end was trimmed by 3 bases and the J gene end by 1 base; junction bases not matched to a gene: 0. Sequence data for DNA of cultured CD4+ T cells were generated by the Oncomine TCR Beta short-read assay. TCRdb re-analysed the PCR reads in MiXCR, keeping a single row per CDR3 protein. The repertoire holds under 15,000 distinct CDR3 sequences, roughly 68% seen once, with under 8.5% in the top ten.

Sample: CD4+ T cells from blood, cultured in vitro, taken before SARS-CoV-2 vaccination. This receptor was obtained from a human donor who had recovered from COVID-19. The rearrangement joins TRBV28 to TRBJ1-5; 10 nucleotides line up with TRBD1. The CDR3 region is CASSLGQGSNQPQHF. Written as DNA, the CDR3 is TGTGCCAGCAGTTTGGGACAGGGGAGCAATCAGCCCCAGCATTTT.